Sequencing of this TCR beta chain was carried out in a study of Japanese encephalitis immunity and Zika vaccine responses. Whole-study context: About twelve participants received one YFV vaccine dose before ZPIV, and fewer than 10 were flavivirus-naive. Stimulation used either flavivirus-conserved or non-conserved ZIKV pools, or pre-vaccination JEV or YFV peptides. Study findings and constraints: After ZPIV, CD4 T cells responding to conserved ZIKV epitopes lost repertoire richness in JEV-pre-vaccinated donors.

For about six days, PBMCs labeled with CFSE were cultured with peptide pools at approximately 0.97 ug/mL each. The sort collected unfixed, live, CD56-CD19-CD16-CD3+CD4+ CFSE-low proliferating CD4 T cells. By share, this clonotype ranks as medium-sized. Germline values: CDR1 DFQATT, CDR2 SNEGSKA (reference sequence). Trimming took off 0 bases at V and 4 bases at J, with 9 bases between the two ends. There are 14 residues in the CDR3. TCRdb analysed the 5' RACE reads with MiXCR anew, one entry per CDR3 protein. The data hold approximately 420 distinct CDR3 sequences, with roughly 4.5% observed a single time.

The origin of this receptor is an adult woman who received an inactivated Zika virus vaccine. The material was antigen-activated CD4+ T cells from blood, cultured, obtained during a Zika inactivated vaccine study. This chain links TRBV20-1 with TRBJ2-2; D possibly corresponds to TRBD2 (5 bases). The CDR3 reads CSARDRGATGELFF. In nucleotides, the CDR3 is TGCAGTGCTAGAGATCGGGGAGCCACCGGGGAGCTGTTTTTT.